This is a list of T cell receptor beta chains from one sample in a study of identifying expanded T cells in peripheral blood. Sequencing used immunoSEQ multiplex PCR; TCRdb keeps in-frame clones, though not all of them. Of 90,000 or so clones listed, around 87% were seen once; the top ten hold over 5%. Material for sequencing was blood. These TCRs come from a person aged 18 to 75 in good health. Both conserved end residues are part of each CDR3. D genes are given only for firm matches. The size field is filled for only some rows; it gives once, few, many or a size class.

size: -; J: TRBJ1-6; length: 15; V: TRBV9; D: -; CDR3: CASSVADRPYSPLHF; DNA: TGTGCCAGCAGCGTAGCGGACCGACCCTATTCACCCCTCCACTTT
size: -; J: TRBJ2-2; length: 16; V: TRBV5-1; D: -; CDR3: CASSNTQGIDTGELFF; DNA: TGCGCCAGCAGCAACACACAGGGAATCGACACCGGGGAGCTGTTTTTT
size: -; J: TRBJ1-2; length: 14; V: TRBV9; D: TRBD1; CDR3: CASSVDRGVYGYTF; DNA: TGTGCCAGCAGCGTGGACAGGGGAGTCTATGGCTACACCTTC
size: -; J: TRBJ2-7; length: 16; V: TRBV2; D: TRBD1; CDR3: CASSRERNRGAYEQYF; DNA: TGTGCCAGCAGCCGCGAGCGCAACAGGGGAGCCTACGAGCAGTACTTC
size: -; J: TRBJ1-1; length: 16; V: TRBV7-6; D: TRBD1; CDR3: CASSLEQGASLTEAFF; DNA: TGTGCCAGCAGCTTAGAGCAGGGGGCCTCCCTCACTGAAGCTTTCTTT
size: few; J: TRBJ2-5; length: 15; V: TRBV5-4; D: -; CDR3: CASSHRGRLEETQYF; DNA: TGTGCCAGCAGCCATCGGGGACGGTTGGAAGAGACCCAGTACTTC
size: once; J: TRBJ1-3; length: 14; V: TRBV6-6; D: TRBD1; CDR3: CASTQGAAGNTIYF; DNA: TGTGCCAGCACTCAGGGGGCGGCAGGAAACACCATATATTTT
size: few; J: TRBJ1-1; length: 12; V: TRBV6-6; D: -; CDR3: CASSYGDTEAFF; DNA: TGTGCCAGCAGTTACGGAGACACTGAAGCTTTCTTT
size: once; J: TRBJ1-2; length: 15; V: TRBV5-1; D: TRBD1; CDR3: CASSPGTATNYGYTF; DNA: TGCGCCAGCAGCCCCGGGACAGCGACTAACTATGGCTACACCTTC
size: -; J: TRBJ1-2; length: 13; V: TRBV4-1; D: -; CDR3: CASSQYSHYGYTF; DNA: TGCGCCAGCAGCCAATACAGCCACTATGGCTACACCTTC
size: -; J: TRBJ2-5; length: 12; V: TRBV10-2; D: -; CDR3: CASSESRVAQYF; DNA: TGCGCCAGCAGTGAGTCGAGGGTAGCCCAGTACTTC
size: -; J: TRBJ2-7; length: 13; V: TRBV7-9; D: -; CDR3: CASSSTGSGEQYF; DNA: TGTGCCAGCAGCTCGACAGGTTCCGGCGAGCAGTACTTC
size: -; J: TRBJ1-1; length: 15; V: TRBV5-6; D: -; CDR3: CASSRPTGYGTEAFF; DNA: TGTGCCAGCAGCCGTCCTACAGGGTACGGGACTGAAGCTTTCTTT
size: -; J: TRBJ1-5; length: 14; V: TRBV6-1; D: -; CDR3: CASSEGLSNQPQHF; DNA: TGTGCCAGCAGTGAGGGGCTTAGCAATCAGCCCCAGCATTTT
size: -; J: TRBJ2-4; length: 11; V: TRBV2; D: -; CDR3: CATNPGDFQYF; DNA: TGTGCCACCAACCCAGGTGATTTTCAGTACTTC
size: -; J: TRBJ1-2; length: 15; V: TRBV5-6; D: -; CDR3: CASRVGDRPSYGYTF; DNA: TGTGCCAGCAGAGTGGGAGACCGACCCTCCTATGGCTACACCTTC
size: -; J: TRBJ2-5; length: 12; V: TRBV27; D: TRBD2; CDR3: CASMGGMKTQYF; DNA: TGTGCCAGCATGGGAGGGATGAAGACCCAGTACTTC
size: -; J: TRBJ1-1; length: 15; V: TRBV19; D: TRBD1; CDR3: CASSPTGLPHTEAFF; DNA: TGTGCCAGTAGCCCGACAGGGCTTCCCCACACTGAAGCTTTCTTT
size: -; J: TRBJ1-2; length: 13; V: TRBV18; D: -; CDR3: CASSHDRAYGYTF; DNA: TGTGCCAGCTCACACGACAGAGCCTATGGCTACACCTTC
size: -; J: TRBJ2-4; length: 14; V: TRBV5-6; D: -; CDR3: CASSFGGAKNIQYF; DNA: TGTGCCAGCAGCTTTGGAGGGGCCAAAAACATTCAGTACTTC
size: once; J: TRBJ2-5; length: 14; V: TRBV4-3; D: -; CDR3: CASSRVGARETQYF; DNA: TGCGCCAGCAGCCGGGTCGGGGCCCGAGAGACCCAGTACTTC
size: -; J: TRBJ1-2; length: 16; V: TRBV5-6; D: TRBD1; CDR3: CASSLALDRAYYGYTF; DNA: TGTGCCAGCAGCTTGGCCCTGGACAGGGCCTACTATGGCTACACCTTC
size: -; J: TRBJ1-4; length: 15; V: TRBV2; D: -; CDR3: CASGRIVATNEKLFF; DNA: TGTGCCAGCGGACGGATAGTTGCAACTAATGAAAAACTGTTTTTT
size: few; J: TRBJ1-4; length: 15; V: TRBV2; D: -; CDR3: CASRVGGDTNEKLFF; DNA: TGTGCCAGCAGGGTGGGCGGAGACACCAATGAAAAACTGTTTTTT
size: -; J: TRBJ1-5; length: 15; V: TRBV7-6; D: -; CDR3: CASSGLRGRNQPQHF; DNA: TGTGCCAGCAGCGGCTTGCGGGGGAGAAATCAGCCCCAGCATTTT
size: -; J: TRBJ2-7; length: 13; V: TRBV5-1; D: -; CDR3: CASSLRQPYEQYF; DNA: TGCGCCAGCAGCTTAAGACAGCCCTACGAGCAGTACTTC
size: -; J: TRBJ2-3; length: 15; V: TRBV6-6; D: -; CDR3: CASSYLRGRTDTQYF; DNA: TGTGCCAGCAGTTACTTGCGGGGACGCACAGATACGCAGTATTTT
size: -; J: TRBJ2-2; length: 14; V: TRBV7-9; D: TRBD1; CDR3: CASSGTGRAGELFF; DNA: TGTGCCAGCAGCGGGACAGGAAGAGCCGGGGAGCTGTTTTTT
size: few; J: TRBJ1-6; length: 14; V: TRBV2; D: TRBD1; CDR3: CASSPDRDTSPLHF; DNA: TGTGCCAGCAGCCCGGACAGGGATACTTCACCCCTCCACTTT
size: -; J: TRBJ2-7; length: 11; V: TRBV29-1; D: -; CDR3: CSVELPAEQYF; DNA: TGCAGCGTTGAATTGCCAGCCGAGCAGTACTTC
size: -; J: TRBJ1-5; length: 14; V: TRBV15; D: -; CDR3: CATYDAASNQPQHF; DNA: TGTGCCACCTATGACGCGGCGAGCAATCAGCCCCAGCATTTT
size: -; J: TRBJ1-2; length: 13; V: TRBV7-9; D: -; CDR3: CASSLEGIWDYTF; DNA: TGTGCCAGCAGCCTGGAGGGGATTTGGGACTACACCTTC
size: -; J: TRBJ2-7; length: 15; V: TRBV9; D: TRBD1; CDR3: CASSVSGTASYEQYF; DNA: TGTGCCAGCAGCGTATCCGGGACAGCATCCTACGAGCAGTACTTC
size: -; J: TRBJ1-1; length: 18; V: TRBV27; D: TRBD1; CDR3: CASSLVPGGPSKNTEAFF; DNA: TGTGCCAGCAGTTTAGTCCCAGGGGGCCCCTCTAAGAACACTGAAGCTTTCTTT
size: -; J: TRBJ1-2; length: 15; V: TRBV4-3; D: TRBD1; CDR3: CASSRTGASPGGYTF; DNA: TGCGCCAGCAGCCGGACAGGGGCCTCCCCCGGGGGCTACACCTTC
size: few; J: TRBJ1-5; length: 13; V: TRBV19; D: TRBD1; CDR3: CASSGHRGQPQHF; DNA: TGTGCCAGTAGTGGCCACAGGGGGCAGCCCCAGCATTTT
size: -; J: TRBJ1-1; length: 12; V: TRBV11-3; D: -; CDR3: CASSQSVGEAFF; DNA: TGTGCCAGCAGCCAGTCGGTTGGGGAAGCTTTCTTT
size: few; J: TRBJ2-1; length: 17; V: TRBV7-9; D: -; CDR3: CASSPFPLTIGVDEQFF; DNA: TGTGCCAGCAGCCCATTTCCCCTGACCATCGGGGTGGATGAGCAGTTCTTC
size: -; J: TRBJ2-7; length: 11; V: TRBV10-2; D: -; CDR3: CASAEIYEQYF; DNA: TGCGCCAGCGCCGAGATCTACGAGCAGTACTTC
size: -; J: TRBJ2-1; length: 18; V: TRBV27; D: TRBD2; CDR3: CASSLSGLAGAPYNEQFF; DNA: TGTGCCAGCAGTTTATCGGGGCTAGCGGGGGCTCCATACAATGAGCAGTTCTTC
size: -; J: TRBJ1-4; length: 11; V: TRBV25-1; D: -; CDR3: CASSYNEKLFF; DNA: TGTGCCAGCAGTTATAATGAAAAACTGTTTTTT
size: -; J: TRBJ2-5; length: 14; V: TRBV7-2; D: -; CDR3: CASSSPPHQETQYF; DNA: TGTGCCAGCAGCTCCCCCCCCCACCAAGAGACCCAGTACTTC